Listed below are T cell receptor beta chains from one sample, sequenced in a study of blood T cell repertoires in COVID-19. Clones were read by immunoSEQ multiplex PCR, and TCRdb kept only the in-frame ones, dropping some. The sample has about 270,000 clones; around 86% are singletons. Material: peripheral blood. These receptors all stem from a man over 45 with acute or convalescent COVID-19. Each CDR3 is given with its conserved first and last residue.

j_call v_call cdr3_aa
TRBJ1-1 TRBV5-4 CASSHRPESNTEAFF
TRBJ2-6 TRBV2 CASKRDRGSGANVLTF
TRBJ1-6 TRBV30 CAWSPGTAAYNSPLHF
TRBJ2-7 TRBV7-8 CASTARGSYEQYF
TRBJ1-2 TRBV5-6 CASSLLQYGYTF
TRBJ2-1 TRBV3-1/TRBV3-2 CASSQDSGYNEQFF
TRBJ1-3 TRBV6-2/TRBV6-3 CASSSVLSGNTIYF
TRBJ2-7 TRBV9 CASSPTGAGGYEQYF
TRBJ2-6 TRBV30 CAALEAGANVLTF
TRBJ2-5 TRBV6-6 CASSYSRGAGFETQYF
TRBJ1-1 TRBV9 CASSVSQLNTEAFF
TRBJ1-2 TRBV29-1 CSVEGGRNQFGYTF
TRBJ1-1 TRBV2 CASSESLGRGSTEAFF
TRBJ2-3 TRBV19 CASSIGQGARTQYF
TRBJ2-2 TRBV4-1 CASSQEVTVNTGELFF
TRBJ1-6 TRBV3-1/TRBV3-2 CASSHAYRGSNSPLHF
TRBJ2-2 TRBV18 CATADTPNTGELFF
TRBJ1-2 TRBV5-1 CASRSHGTGLNYGYTF
TRBJ1-2 TRBV10-3 CAISGGTRTYGYTF
TRBJ2-1 TRBV25-1 CASSELAGQFF
TRBJ2-7 TRBV6-5 CASRPRQGFYEQYF
TRBJ2-1 TRBV29-1 CSVRDSSSYNEQFF
TRBJ1-6 TRBV18 CASSPGTGTLHF
TRBJ2-5 TRBV9 CASSVLSGGQETQYF
TRBJ2-7 TRBV2 CASSPWALEQYF
TRBJ2-7 TRBV5-1 CASSLEPGQTYEQYF
TRBJ2-2 TRBV6-2/TRBV6-3 CASSYKKGALYTGELFF
TRBJ2-7 TRBV5-1 CASSLGLNYEQYF
TRBJ1-4 TRBV5-1 CASSLVAGGEKLFF
TRBJ1-1 TRBV5-6 CASSLAQGMGAFF
TRBJ1-2 TRBV6-5 CASSSPTGRTWGYTF
TRBJ1-3 TRBV3-1/TRBV3-2 CASSQDRVGGNTIYF
TRBJ1-2 TRBV5-8 CASSALGAQHYYGYTF
TRBJ1-4 TRBV7-9 CASSLETGLQEKLFF
TRBJ1-5 TRBV30 CAWSGPTGWRSPQHF
TRBJ1-2 TRBV27 CASSLKEGPRTF
TRBJ1-5 TRBV12-5 CASGLMSQGVNNQPQHF
TRBJ1-5 TRBV27 CASSSTRNQPQHF
TRBJ2-1 TRBV11-2 CASSLAALAGTRDEQFF
TRBJ1-2 TRBV6-5 CASSPTGTQNYGYTF
TRBJ2-2 TRBV7-9 CANPVGLAANTGELFF
TRBJ1-4 TRBV15 CATSSYGQGGWSDNEKLFF
TRBJ1-6 TRBV7-8 CASSPQTGSLHF
TRBJ2-3 TRBV7-9 CATPAGADTQYF
TRBJ2-5 TRBV10-3 CAISAGQNAAETQYF
TRBJ2-5 TRBV10-3 CAITGQMGETQYF
TRBJ1-6 TRBV6-5 CATAVYNSPLHF
TRBJ1-5 TRBV19 CASSLQGNEPQHF
TRBJ2-3 TRBV12-5 CASGLGLGQGATDTQYF
TRBJ2-1 TRBV18 CASSPYARERSEQFF
TRBJ2-1 TRBV24-1 CAVGPGGYNEQFF
TRBJ2-6 TRBV11-1 CASRGMGANVLTF
TRBJ1-2 TRBV4-2 CASSQDWGQEDYTF
TRBJ2-3 TRBV5-1 CASSLTSGGGTDTQYF
TRBJ1-2 TRBV5-5 CASSLAFRRGAGYGYTF
TRBJ1-1 TRBV27 CASSLWAREIVAFF
TRBJ2-1 TRBV19 CASSIRTGAAYNEQFF
TRBJ2-5 TRBV27 CASSLVAGGGETQYF